Presented here are 26 T cell receptor beta chains from one specimen sequenced in a study of blood T cell repertoires in COVID-19. Sequencing was performed with immunoSEQ multiplex PCR; in TCRdb, only in-frame clones are kept and a portion is missing. The table includes roughly 520,000 clones, approximately 87% detected once. Source material: PBMCs or T cells enriched from blood (not recorded which). The receptor source for this set is a middle-aged woman who had recovered from COVID-19.

The CDR3 loop is CASSRAVISNQPQHF. The CDR3 DNA reads as TGCGCCAGCAGCCGCGCGGTAATTAGCAATCAGCCCCAGCATTTT. The rearrangement joins TRBV4-1 to TRBJ1-5, with D uncertain. CDR3 length: 15 amino acids. CDR1 MGHRA and CDR2 YSYEKL come from the germline V gene. The V and J ends lost 4 bases and 0 bases respectively, with 10 bases between them.

The chain recombines TRBV18 with TRBJ1-5; TRBD1 aligns across 7 bases. The junction had 8 bases not matched to a gene; V was cut back by 5 bases and J by 4 bases. The length of the CDR3 is 15 residues. Germline CDR1 is KGHSH and CDR2 is LQKENI. CDR3 loop: CASSAGQVLNQPQHF. The DNA for the CDR3 is TGTGCCAGCTCAGCCGGACAGGTTCTTAATCAGCCCCAGCATTTT.

This chain uses TRBV15 with TRBJ2-5; a possible D gene is TRBD1 (5 bases). CDR3 length: 16 residues. Germline values: CDR1 LNHNV, CDR2 YYDKDF (reference sequence). Trimming took 0 bases from V and 6 from J, leaving 17 bases between them. Here the CDR3 reads CATSRDLEQLGQTQYF. The CDR3 nucleotides read TGTGCCACCAGCAGAGATCTGGAGCAACTGGGGCAGACCCAGTACTTC.

The chain has TRBV5-6 and TRBJ2-3, with 7 bases matching TRBD2. This CDR3 has 16 amino acids. Germline CDR1 reads SGHDT; CDR2 reads YYEEEE. Trimming at V came to 0 bases and at J to 6 bases, leaving 10 bases not matched to a gene. The CDR3 sequence: CASSLGSGTSADTQYF. CDR3 sequence (DNA): TGTGCCAGCAGCTTGGGCAGCGGGACGAGTGCGGATACGCAGTATTTT.

On this clone itself: The sample holds other DNA sequences that translate to the same CDR3. This chain links TRBV5-8 with TRBJ1-2, with D tentatively TRBD1 (6 bases). The CDR3 is 13 amino acids. V lost 2 bases and J 2 bases, leaving 7 bases between the germline ends. Germline-derived CDR1 and CDR2 are SGHTS and YDEGEE. CDR3 nucleotides: TGTGCCAGCAGCTTCGACAGGAACTATGGCTACACCTTC. As protein: CASSFDRNYGYTF. The full variable domain, in which reference TRBV5-8 and TRBJ1-2 provide the parts outside the CDR3, is EAGVTQSPTHLIKTRGQQATLRCSPISGHTSVYWYQQALGLGLQFLLWYDEGEERNRGNFPPRFSGRQFPNYSSELNVNALELEDSALYLCASSFDRNYGYTFGSGTRLTVV.

This chain connects TRBV15 to TRBJ1-3; possibly TRBD1 for D (6 bases). The CDR3 totals 13 residues. Germline V gene lookup returns CDR1 LNHNV and CDR2 YYDKDF (reference sequence). Trimming pared 3 bases from V and 3 bases from J, leaving 6 bases between. The CDR3: CATSRDSGNTIYF. The CDR3 region has the DNA TGTGCCACCAGCAGGGACAGTGGAAACACCATATATTTT.

V is TRBV5-1 and J is TRBJ2-2; 12 bases are shared with TRBD2. The germline V gene has CDR1 SGHRS and CDR2 YFSETQ. J was trimmed by 6 bases and V by 1 base; bases with no gene match: 7. This CDR3 has 17 amino acids. In DNA, the CDR3 is TGCGCCAGCAGCTTGAGACTAGCGGGAGTTCATCCCGGGGAGCTGTTTTTT. This gives the protein CASSLRLAGVHPGELFF.

This clone was seen once. This chain links TRBV3-1 (or the pseudogene TRBV3-2) with TRBJ1-1, with D possibly TRBD1 on 6 matching bases. CDR3 length: 13 amino acids. Trimming removed 4 bases at V and 6 bases at J, with 12 bases between. CDR1 and CDR2 from the germline V gene are LGHDT and YNNKEL (reference sequence). CDR3 amino acids: CASSPGGAAEAFF. The CDR3, as DNA: TGTGCCAGCAGCCCGGGGGGGGCGGCTGAAGCTTTCTTT.

The V call is TRBV5-1, the J call TRBJ1-3; the D gene is possibly TRBD1 (5 bases). Deletions cut 1 base from V and 0 bases from J, with 11 bases between. The CDR3 has 16 amino acids. From germline, CDR1 is SGHRS and CDR2 YFSETQ. This CDR3 is CASSLSTGRSGNTIYF. The DNA for the CDR3 is TGCGCCAGCAGCTTGAGTACAGGCCGCTCTGGAAACACCATATATTTT.

The chain has TRBV6-6 and TRBJ1-2; unclear D gene. V lost 1 base, J lost 7 bases, and 13 bases lay in between. CDR1 is MNHNY, CDR2 SVGAGI, per germline (reference sequence). This CDR3 spans 14 amino acids. The CDR3 region has the DNA TGTGCCAGCAGTTACTTTCGGGGTGGAGGTGGCTACACCTTC. This gives the protein CASSYFRGGGGYTF.

The V and J genes are TRBV27 and TRBJ2-7, with a tentative D call TRBD1 (6 bases). Germline V gene sequence: CDR1 MNHEY, CDR2 SMNVEV (reference sequence). V was trimmed by 5 bases and J by 2 bases, leaving 19 bases between them. The CDR3 contains 16 residues. The CDR3 is CASSRLPPDSTYEQYF. DNA of the CDR3: TGTGCCAGCAGTCGCCTTCCCCCGGACAGTACCTACGAGCAGTACTTC.

The chain couples TRBV5-6 to TRBJ1-2; possible D gene TRBD1, 6 bases. V was cut by 4 bases and J by 4 bases, with 14 bases left in between. CDR1 and CDR2 from the germline V gene are SGHDT and YYEEEE. This CDR3 has 14 residues. CDR3 residues: CASSGNRVPYGYTF. CDR3 DNA sequence: TGTGCCAGCAGCGGGAACAGGGTACCCTATGGCTACACCTTC.

The chain couples TRBV19 to TRBJ2-5, with TRBD2 matching 13 bases. In germline, CDR1 is LNHDA, CDR2 SQIVND (reference sequence). The CDR3 is 16 amino acids. J was trimmed by 4 bases and V by 5 bases; bases with no gene match: 7. The CDR3, as DNA: TGTGCCAGTAGTGACAAGACTAGCGGGGGGATAGAGACCCAGTACTTC. It codes for CASSDKTSGGIETQYF.

In this sample, this clone turned up once. The chain uses TRBV30 and TRBJ2-7; D is ambiguous. The V end lost 0 bases, the J end lost 0 bases, and 9 bases lay between the germline ends. The CDR3 runs 14 residues. Germline CDR1 GTSNPN, CDR2 SVGIG (reference sequence). In DNA, the CDR3 is TGTGCCTGGAGTGTAACCCGCAGCTCCTACGAGCAGTACTTC. Translated: CAWSVTRSSYEQYF. Together with reference TRBV30 and TRBJ2-7, the CDR3 gives the full variable domain: SQTIHQWPATLVQPVGSPLSLECTVEGTSNPNLYWYRQAAGRGLQLLFYSVGIGQISSEVPQNLSASRPQDRQFILSSKKLLLSDSGFYLCAWSVTRSSYEQYFGPGTRLTVT.

This clone was seen at least ten times. The chain recombines TRBV19 with TRBJ1-1; D not certain. The CDR3 has 13 residues. V lost 8 bases, J lost 5 bases, and 15 bases lay in between. Germline lookup yields CDR1 LNHDA and CDR2 SQIVND (reference sequence). CDR3 in DNA: TGTGCCAGTCAGCTTGAACAGAGAACTGAAGCTTTCTTT. As protein: CASQLEQRTEAFF.

The chain joins TRBV14 to TRBJ2-3; TRBD2 matches at 11 bases. After removal of 1 base from V and 1 base from J, the junction contained 10 bases not matched to a gene. The CDR3 spans 19 residues. CDR1 is SGHDN and CDR2 is FVKESK in the germline V gene. The CDR3 sequence: CASSQGVTSGSLGTDTQYF. The CDR3 DNA is TGTGCCAGCAGCCAAGGAGTTACTAGCGGGAGTTTAGGCACAGATACGCAGTATTTT.

The rearrangement joins TRBV7-8 to TRBJ2-2; D is perhaps TRBD2 (6 bases). Germline V gene data show CDR1 as SGHVS and CDR2 as FQNEAQ. The CDR3 is made up of 14 amino acids. Trimming removed 8 bases at V and 1 base at J, with 11 bases between. This CDR3 reads CASVAEGNTGELFF. CDR3 DNA: TGTGCCAGCGTGGCGGAGGGGAACACCGGGGAGCTGTTTTTT. Full variable domain (rest looked up from reference TRBV7-8 and TRBJ2-2): GAGVSQSPRYKVAKRGQDVALRCDPISGHVSLFWYQQALGQGPEFLTYFQNEAQLDKSGLPSDRFFAERPEGSVSTLKIQRTQQEDSAVYLCASVAEGNTGELFFGEGSRLTVL.

The chain combines TRBV7-2 with TRBJ2-3, with a weak D call TRBD2 (5 bases). Germline assignment: CDR1 SGHTA and CDR2 FQGNSA. The CDR3 is 17 amino acids. Trimming removed 5 bases at V and 5 bases at J, with 23 bases between. The CDR3 region is CASSTRPTGSGRDTQYF. The CDR3 DNA reads as TGTGCCAGCAGCACGAGACCGACGGGGTCGGGTAGAGATACGCAGTATTTT.

In this sample, this clone turned up once. CDR3 residues: CASSLQGTDAGELFF. The CDR3 DNA is TGTGCCAGCAGCTTGCAGGGTACGGACGCCGGGGAGCTGTTTTTT. J is TRBJ2-2 and V is TRBV5-4, with D perhaps matching TRBD1 (5 bases). Germline CDR1 and CDR2: SGHNT and YYREEE (reference sequence). CDR3 length equals 15 residues. Deletions cut 1 base from V and 6 bases from J, with 13 bases between. The full variable domain, its missing parts supplied by reference TRBV5-4 and TRBJ2-2, is ETGVTQSPTHLIKTRGQQVTLRCSSQSGHNTVSWYQQALGQGPQFIFQYYREEENGRGNFPPRFSGLQFPNYSSELNVNALELDDSALYLCASSLQGTDAGELFFGEGSRLTVL.

The rearrangement links TRBV4-3 to TRBJ2-1; TRBD2 aligns across 10 bases. CDR1 and CDR2 from the germline V gene are LGHNA and YSLEER. V was pared by 3 bases and J by 11 bases, with 4 bases of the junction left unmatched. The CDR3 is 13 residues long. DNA of the CDR3: TGCGCCAGCAGCCACTCGGGACTAGCGCAGCAGTTCTTC. This sequence encodes CASSHSGLAQQFF.

This rearrangement joins TRBV24-1 to TRBJ1-2; 8 bases are shared with TRBD1. V was clipped by 4 bases and J by 8 bases; unmatched bases: 5. Germline CDR1 KGHDR, CDR2 SFDVKD. This CDR3 has 13 residues. CDR3: CATSEAGGLGYTF. CDR3 in DNA: TGTGCCACCAGTGAGGCAGGGGGCCTCGGCTACACCTTC.

This sequence joins TRBV7-2 and TRBJ1-5; no clear D. Germline loops: CDR1 SGHTA, CDR2 FQGNSA. The CDR3 runs to 14 residues. Trimming pared 5 bases from V and 2 bases from J, leaving 10 bases between. DNA for the CDR3: TGTGCCAGCAGCCAGGTAGCGGGCAATCAGCCCCAGCATTTT. This encodes CASSQVAGNQPQHF.

The table lists this clone with a few counts. The V gene is TRBV5-4, the J gene TRBJ2-5; tentatively, D is TRBD1 (5 bases). The CDR3 loop spans 13 amino acids. Germline CDR1 is SGHNT and CDR2 is YYREEE (reference sequence). V lost 5 bases, J lost 1 base, and 9 bases lay in between. CDR3 region: CASRRDSQETQYF. Written as DNA, the CDR3 is TGTGCCAGCAGGCGTGACAGCCAAGAGACCCAGTACTTC.

This sequence joins TRBV2 and TRBJ2-1; 7 nucleotides line up with TRBD2. Germline V CDR1 and CDR2: SNHLY, FYNNEI. The CDR3 runs 13 residues. V gave up 8 bases and J gave up 4 bases; unmatched junction bases: 5. For the CDR3, the DNA is TGTGCCAGCGGGAGGGTGCTTTACAATGAGCAGTTCTTC. Protein: CASGRVLYNEQFF.

V gene TRBV7-9 combines with J gene TRBJ1-1, with D unresolved. V shed 3 bases and J shed 4 bases, with 6 bases lying between them. The CDR3 is 12 amino acids. From germline, CDR1 is SEHNR and CDR2 FQNEAQ (reference sequence). DNA for the CDR3: TGTGCCAGCAGCTTCACGGGCACTGAAGCTTTCTTT. Protein: CASSFTGTEAFF.

V usage is TRBV27 and J usage is TRBJ1-2; D is uncertain. Germline lookup yields CDR1 MNHEY and CDR2 SMNVEV (reference sequence). The CDR3 loop spans 13 amino acids. Trimming removed 0 bases from V and 4 bases from J, with 6 bases in between. DNA of the CDR3: TGTGCCAGCAGTTTATCGACGGGCTATGGCTACACCTTC. This translates into CASSLSTGYGYTF.